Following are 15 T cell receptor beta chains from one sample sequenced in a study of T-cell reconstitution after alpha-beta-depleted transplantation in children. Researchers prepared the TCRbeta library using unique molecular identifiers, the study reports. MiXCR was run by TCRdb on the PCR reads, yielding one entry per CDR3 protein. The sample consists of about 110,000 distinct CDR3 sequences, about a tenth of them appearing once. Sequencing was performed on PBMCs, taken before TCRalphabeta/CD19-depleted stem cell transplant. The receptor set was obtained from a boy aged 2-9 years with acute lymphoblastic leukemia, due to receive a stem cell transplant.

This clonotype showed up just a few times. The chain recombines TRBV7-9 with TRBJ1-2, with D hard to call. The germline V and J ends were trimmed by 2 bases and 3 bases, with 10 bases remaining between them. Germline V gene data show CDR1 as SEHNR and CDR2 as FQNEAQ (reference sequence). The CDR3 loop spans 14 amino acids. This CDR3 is CASSLQGQDYGYTF. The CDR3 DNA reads TGTGCCAGCAGCTTACAAGGGCAGGACTATGGCTACACCTTC.

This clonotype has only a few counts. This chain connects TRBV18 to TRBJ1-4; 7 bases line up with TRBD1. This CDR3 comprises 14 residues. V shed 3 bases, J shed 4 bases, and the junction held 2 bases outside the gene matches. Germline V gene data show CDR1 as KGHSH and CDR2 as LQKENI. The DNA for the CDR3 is TGTGCCAGCTCACCGGGACAGAATAATGAAAAACTGTTTTTT. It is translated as CASSPGQNNEKLFF.

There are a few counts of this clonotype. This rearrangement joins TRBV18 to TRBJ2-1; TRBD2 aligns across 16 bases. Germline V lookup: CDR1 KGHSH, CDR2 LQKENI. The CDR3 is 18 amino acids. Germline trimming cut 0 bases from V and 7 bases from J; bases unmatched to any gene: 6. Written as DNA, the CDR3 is TGTGCCAGCTCACCACCTCCGGGACTAGCGGGAGGGCCAAATGAGCAGTTCTTC. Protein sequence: CASSPPPGLAGGPNEQFF.

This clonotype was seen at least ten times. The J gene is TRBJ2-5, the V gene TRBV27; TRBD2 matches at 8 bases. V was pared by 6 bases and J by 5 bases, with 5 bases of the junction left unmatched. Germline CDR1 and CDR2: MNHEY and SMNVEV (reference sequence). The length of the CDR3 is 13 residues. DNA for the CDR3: TGTGCCAGCAGAACTAGCGGCCGGGAGACCCAGTACTTC. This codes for CASRTSGRETQYF.

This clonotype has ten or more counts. The CDR3 bases are TGTGCCAGCAGTTTTCCCCGAGGGGCCCGGGAGACCCAGTACTTC. As protein: CASSFPRGARETQYF. The gene calls are TRBV11-2 and TRBJ2-5; the D gene could be TRBD1 or TRBD2 (5 bases each). Germline CDR1 SGHAT, CDR2 FQNNGV. Trimming pared 6 bases from V and 5 bases from J, leaving 19 bases between. CDR3 length equals 15 residues.

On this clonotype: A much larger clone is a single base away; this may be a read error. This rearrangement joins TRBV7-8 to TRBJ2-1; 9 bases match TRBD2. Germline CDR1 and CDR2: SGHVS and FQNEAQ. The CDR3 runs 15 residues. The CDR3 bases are TGTGCCAGCATCTTAGCCCCCTCGGCTAGCGGGAAGCAGTTCTTC. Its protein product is CASILAPSASGKQFF.

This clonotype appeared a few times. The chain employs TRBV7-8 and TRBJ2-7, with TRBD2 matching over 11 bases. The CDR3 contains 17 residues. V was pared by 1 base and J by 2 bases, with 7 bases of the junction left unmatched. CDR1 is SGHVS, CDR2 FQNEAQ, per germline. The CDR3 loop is CASSLGSTSGGPYEQYF. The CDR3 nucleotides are TGTGCCAGCAGCTTAGGAAGTACTAGCGGGGGACCCTACGAGCAGTACTTC.

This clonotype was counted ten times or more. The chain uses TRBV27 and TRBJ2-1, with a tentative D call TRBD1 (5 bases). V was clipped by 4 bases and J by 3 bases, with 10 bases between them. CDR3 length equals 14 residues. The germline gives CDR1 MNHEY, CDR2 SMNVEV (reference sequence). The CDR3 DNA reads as TGTGCCAGCAGTTCCCTAGGGGACTACAATGAGCAGTTCTTC. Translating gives CASSSLGDYNEQFF.

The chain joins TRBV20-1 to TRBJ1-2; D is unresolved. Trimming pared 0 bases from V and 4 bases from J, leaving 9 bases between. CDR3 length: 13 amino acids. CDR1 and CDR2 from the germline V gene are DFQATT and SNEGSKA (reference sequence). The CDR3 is CSARDVRGYGYTF. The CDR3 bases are TGCAGTGCTAGAGATGTGCGGGGCTATGGCTACACCTTC.

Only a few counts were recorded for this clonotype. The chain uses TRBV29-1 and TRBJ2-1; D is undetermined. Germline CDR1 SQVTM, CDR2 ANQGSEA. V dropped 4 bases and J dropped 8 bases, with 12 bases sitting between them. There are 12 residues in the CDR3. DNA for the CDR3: TGCAGCGTTGTGGCCAGTTTCCATGAGCAGTTCTTC. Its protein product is CSVVASFHEQFF.

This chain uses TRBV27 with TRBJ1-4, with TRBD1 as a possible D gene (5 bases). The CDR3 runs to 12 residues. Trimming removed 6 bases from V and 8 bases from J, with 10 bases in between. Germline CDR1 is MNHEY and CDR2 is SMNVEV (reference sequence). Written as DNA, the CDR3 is TGTGCCAGCAGGGGGGTTAGAGAAAAACTGTTTTTT. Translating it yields CASRGVREKLFF.

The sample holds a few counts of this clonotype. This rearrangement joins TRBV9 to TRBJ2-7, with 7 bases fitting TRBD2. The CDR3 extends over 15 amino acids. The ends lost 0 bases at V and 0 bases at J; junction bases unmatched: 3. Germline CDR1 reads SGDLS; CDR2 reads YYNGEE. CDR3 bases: TGTGCCAGCAGCGTAGTTGGCGGGAGCTCCTACGAGCAGTACTTC. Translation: CASSVVGGSSYEQYF.

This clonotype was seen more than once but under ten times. The CDR3 region is CATSRKGQVAFNQPQHF. The DNA of the CDR3 is TGTGCCACCAGCAGAAAAGGACAGGTGGCTTTCAATCAGCCCCAGCATTTT. V and J are TRBV15 and TRBJ1-5; 7 bases map to TRBD1. Unmatched junction bases numbered 10, after V lost 2 bases and J lost 3 bases. The CDR3 loop spans 17 amino acids. Germline assignment: CDR1 LNHNV and CDR2 YYDKDF (reference sequence).

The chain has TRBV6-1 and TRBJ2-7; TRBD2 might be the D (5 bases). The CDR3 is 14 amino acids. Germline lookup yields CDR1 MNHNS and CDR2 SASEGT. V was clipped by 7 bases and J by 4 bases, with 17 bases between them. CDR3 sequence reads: CASTPGIPLYEQYF. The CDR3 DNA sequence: TGTGCCAGCACCCCCGGGATCCCCTTATACGAGCAGTACTTC.

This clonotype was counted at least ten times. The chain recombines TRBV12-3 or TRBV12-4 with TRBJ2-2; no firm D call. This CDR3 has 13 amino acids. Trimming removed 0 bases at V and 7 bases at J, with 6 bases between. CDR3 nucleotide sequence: TGTGCCAGCAGTTTAGCCTCCATCGGGGAGCTGTTTTTT. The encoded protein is CASSLASIGELFF.